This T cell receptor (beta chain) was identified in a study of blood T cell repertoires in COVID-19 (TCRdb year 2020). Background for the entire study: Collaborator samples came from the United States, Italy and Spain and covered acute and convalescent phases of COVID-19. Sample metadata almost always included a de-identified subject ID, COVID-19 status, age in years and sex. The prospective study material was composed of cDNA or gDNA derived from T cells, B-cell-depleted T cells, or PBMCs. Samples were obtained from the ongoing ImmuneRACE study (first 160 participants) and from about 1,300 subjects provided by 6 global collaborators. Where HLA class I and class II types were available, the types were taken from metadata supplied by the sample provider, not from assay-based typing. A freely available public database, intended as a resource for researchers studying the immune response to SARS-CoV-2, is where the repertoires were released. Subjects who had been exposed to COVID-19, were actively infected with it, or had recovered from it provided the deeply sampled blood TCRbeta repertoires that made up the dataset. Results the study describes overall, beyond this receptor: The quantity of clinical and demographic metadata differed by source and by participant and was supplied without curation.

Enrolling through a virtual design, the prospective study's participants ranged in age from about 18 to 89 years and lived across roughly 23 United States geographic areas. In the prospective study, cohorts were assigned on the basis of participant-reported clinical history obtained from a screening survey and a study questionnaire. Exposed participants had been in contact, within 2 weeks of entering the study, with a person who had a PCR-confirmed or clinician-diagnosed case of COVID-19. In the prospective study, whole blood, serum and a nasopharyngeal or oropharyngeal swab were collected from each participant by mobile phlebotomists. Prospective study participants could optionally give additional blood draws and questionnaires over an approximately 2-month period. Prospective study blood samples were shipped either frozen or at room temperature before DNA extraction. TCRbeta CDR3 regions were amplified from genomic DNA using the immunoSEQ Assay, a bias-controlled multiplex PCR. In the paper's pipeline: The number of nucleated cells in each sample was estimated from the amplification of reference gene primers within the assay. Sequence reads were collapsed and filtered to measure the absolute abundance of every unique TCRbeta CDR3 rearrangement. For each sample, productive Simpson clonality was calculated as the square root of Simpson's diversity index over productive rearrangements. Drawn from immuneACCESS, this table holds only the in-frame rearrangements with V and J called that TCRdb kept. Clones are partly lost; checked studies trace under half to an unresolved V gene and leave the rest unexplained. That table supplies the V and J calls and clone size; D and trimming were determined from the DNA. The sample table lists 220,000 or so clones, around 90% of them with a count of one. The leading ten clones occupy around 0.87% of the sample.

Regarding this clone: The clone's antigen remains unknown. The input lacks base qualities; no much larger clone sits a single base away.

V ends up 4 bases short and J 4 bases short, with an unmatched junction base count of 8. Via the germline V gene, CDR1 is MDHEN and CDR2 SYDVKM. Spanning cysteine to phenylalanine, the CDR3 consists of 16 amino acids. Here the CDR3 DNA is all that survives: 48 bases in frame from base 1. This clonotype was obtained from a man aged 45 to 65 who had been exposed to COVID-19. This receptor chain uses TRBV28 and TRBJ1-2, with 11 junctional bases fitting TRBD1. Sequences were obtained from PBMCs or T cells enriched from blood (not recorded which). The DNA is TGTGCCAGCAGTTCTGGACAGGGGGCCGACCTCTATGGCTACACCTTC. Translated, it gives CASSSGQGADLYGYTF.